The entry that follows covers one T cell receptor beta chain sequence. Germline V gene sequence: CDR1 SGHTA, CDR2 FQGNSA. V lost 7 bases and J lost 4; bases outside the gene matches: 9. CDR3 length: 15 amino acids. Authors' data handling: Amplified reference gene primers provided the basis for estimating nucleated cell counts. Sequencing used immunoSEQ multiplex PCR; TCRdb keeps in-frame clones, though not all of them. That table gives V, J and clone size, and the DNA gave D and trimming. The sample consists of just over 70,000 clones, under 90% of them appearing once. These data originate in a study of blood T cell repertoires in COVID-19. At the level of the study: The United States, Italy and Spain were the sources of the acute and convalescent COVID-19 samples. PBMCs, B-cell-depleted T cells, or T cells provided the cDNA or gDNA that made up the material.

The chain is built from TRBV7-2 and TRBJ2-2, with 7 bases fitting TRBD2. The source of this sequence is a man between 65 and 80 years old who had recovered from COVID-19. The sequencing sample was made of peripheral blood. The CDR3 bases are TGTGCCAGCAACATGGGAGGGGTATCCACCGGGGAGCTGTTTTTT. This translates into CASNMGGVSTGELFF.